A selection of T cell receptor beta chains follows, all from one sample in a study of blood T cells in healthy people across ages. TCRdb passed the 5' RACE reads through MiXCR, listing each CDR3 protein once. The table has 1.5 million to 2 million distinct CDR3 sequences, approximately 30% seen once. Sequencing input: blood. These receptors were obtained from a woman aged 30 to 39 in good health. Each CDR3 is given without its conserved first and last residue. Only some rows state a clone size, as once, few, many or a class for expanded clones.

length,size,V,CDR3
13,-,TRBV20-1,SARSSGGAPYEQY
13,-,TRBV9,ASSPKSRLQETQY
14,-,TRBV7-2,ASSLAWTGRAQPQH
11,many,TRBV20-1,SARIPVVDGYT
11,once,TRBV12-3/TRBV12-4,VSKWSGDEKLF
13,few,TRBV29-1,SVETFSLYVGEQF
14,-,TRBV11-2,ASSPLRGGGNTEAF
11,-,TRBV29-1,SATRQGDYVYT
11,few,TRBV10-1,ASSRWVKNIQY
12,few,TRBV12-3/TRBV12-4,ASNLGGPTYGYT
11,many,TRBV29-1,SVEIQNKNIQY